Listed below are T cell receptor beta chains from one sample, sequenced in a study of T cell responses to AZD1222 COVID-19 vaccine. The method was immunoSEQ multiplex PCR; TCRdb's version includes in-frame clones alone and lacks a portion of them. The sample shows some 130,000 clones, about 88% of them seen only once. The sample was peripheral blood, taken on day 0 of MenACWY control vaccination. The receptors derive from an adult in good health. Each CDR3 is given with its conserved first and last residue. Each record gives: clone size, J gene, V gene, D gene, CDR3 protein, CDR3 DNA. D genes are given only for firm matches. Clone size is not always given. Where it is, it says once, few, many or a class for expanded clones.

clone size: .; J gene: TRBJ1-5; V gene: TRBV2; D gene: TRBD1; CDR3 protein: CASRTGIGKPQHF; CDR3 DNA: TGTGCCAGCAGGACAGGGATCGGGAAGCCCCAGCATTTT
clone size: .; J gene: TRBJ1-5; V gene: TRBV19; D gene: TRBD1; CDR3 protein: CASSGGTANSNQPQHF; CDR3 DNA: TGTGCCAGTAGTGGCGGGACAGCTAATAGCAATCAGCCCCAGCATTTT
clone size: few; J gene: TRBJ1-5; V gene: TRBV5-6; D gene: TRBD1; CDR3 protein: CASSLGDRAGNQPQHF; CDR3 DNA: TGTGCCAGCAGCTTGGGGGACAGGGCGGGCAATCAGCCCCAGCATTTT
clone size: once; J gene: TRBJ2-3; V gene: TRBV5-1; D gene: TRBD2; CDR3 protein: CASSTGTSGRPDTQYF; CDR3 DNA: TGCGCCAGCAGCACCGGGACTAGCGGGAGACCAGATACGCAGTATTTT
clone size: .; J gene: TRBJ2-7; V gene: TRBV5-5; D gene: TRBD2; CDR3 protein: CASSWARVGRDEQYF; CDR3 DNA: TGTGCCAGCAGCTGGGCCCGCGTGGGGAGGGACGAGCAGTACTTC
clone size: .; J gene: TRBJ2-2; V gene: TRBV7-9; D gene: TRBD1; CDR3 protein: CASSSRGRGPDTGELFF; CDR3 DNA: TGTGCCAGCAGCTCCAGGGGCAGGGGGCCTGACACCGGGGAGCTGTTTTTT
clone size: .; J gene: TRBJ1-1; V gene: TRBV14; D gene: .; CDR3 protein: CASSHVGGLTEAFF; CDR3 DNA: TGTGCCAGCAGCCACGTGGGAGGACTGACTGAAGCTTTCTTT
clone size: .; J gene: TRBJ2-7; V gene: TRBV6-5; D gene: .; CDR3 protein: CASSYRIRDEQYF; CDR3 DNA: TGTGCCAGCAGTTACAGGATTAGGGACGAGCAGTACTTC
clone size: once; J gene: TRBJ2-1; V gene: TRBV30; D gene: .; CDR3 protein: CAWSVRGLGEQFF; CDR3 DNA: TGTGCCTGGAGTGTACGGGGGCTTGGTGAGCAGTTCTTC
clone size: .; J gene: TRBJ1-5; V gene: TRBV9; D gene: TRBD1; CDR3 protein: CASSASGGNQPQHF; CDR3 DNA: TGTGCCAGCAGCGCCTCAGGGGGAAATCAGCCCCAGCATTTT
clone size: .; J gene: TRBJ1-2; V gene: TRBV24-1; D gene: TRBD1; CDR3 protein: CATSAEQGRGYTF; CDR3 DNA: TGTGCCACCAGTGCGGAACAGGGGCGTGGCTACACCTTC
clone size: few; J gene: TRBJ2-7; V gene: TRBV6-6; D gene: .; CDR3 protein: CASSPHSRGGFSYEQYF; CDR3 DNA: TGTGCCAGCAGTCCTCACTCTAGAGGGGGGTTCTCCTACGAGCAGTACTTC
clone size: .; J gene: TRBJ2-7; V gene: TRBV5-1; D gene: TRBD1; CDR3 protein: CASRPTGVNEQYF; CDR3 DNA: TGCGCCAGCAGACCAACAGGGGTGAACGAGCAGTACTTC
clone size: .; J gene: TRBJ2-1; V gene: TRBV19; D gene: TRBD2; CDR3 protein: CASSISGRGDNEQFF; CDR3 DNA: TGTGCCAGTAGTATTTCTGGGAGGGGCGACAATGAGCAGTTCTTC
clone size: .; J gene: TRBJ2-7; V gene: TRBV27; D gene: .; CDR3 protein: CASSSGWYEQYF; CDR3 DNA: TGTGCCAGCAGTTCCGGTTGGTACGAGCAGTACTTC
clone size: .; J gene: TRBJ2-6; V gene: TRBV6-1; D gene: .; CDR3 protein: CASSEQQGSGANVLTF; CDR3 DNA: TGTGCCAGCAGTGAGCAACAGGGATCTGGGGCCAACGTCCTGACTTTC
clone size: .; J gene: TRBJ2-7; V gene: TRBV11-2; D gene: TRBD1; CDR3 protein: CASSFSQGAFEQYF; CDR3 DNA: TGTGCCAGCAGCTTTTCACAGGGGGCGTTCGAGCAGTACTTC
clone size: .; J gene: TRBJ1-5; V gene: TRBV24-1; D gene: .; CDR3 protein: CATSESRVLNQPQHF; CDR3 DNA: TGTGCCACCAGTGAGTCGAGGGTATTAAATCAGCCCCAGCATTTT
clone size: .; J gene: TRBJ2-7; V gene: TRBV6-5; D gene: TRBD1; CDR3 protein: CASSYSGTGYHEQYF; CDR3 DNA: TGTGCCAGCAGTTACTCCGGGACAGGGTATCACGAGCAGTACTTC
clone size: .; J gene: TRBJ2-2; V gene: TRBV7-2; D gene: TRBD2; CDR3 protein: CASSSHGLANTGELFF; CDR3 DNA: TGTGCCAGCAGCTCCCACGGACTAGCAAACACCGGGGAGCTGTTTTTT
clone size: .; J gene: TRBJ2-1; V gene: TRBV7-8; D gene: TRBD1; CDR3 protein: CASSLAGQGNDEQFF; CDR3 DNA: TGTGCCAGCAGCTTAGCCGGACAGGGTAACGATGAGCAGTTCTTC
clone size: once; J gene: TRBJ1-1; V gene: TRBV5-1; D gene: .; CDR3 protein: CASSFGQKGEAFF; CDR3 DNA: TGCGCCAGCAGCTTCGGACAGAAAGGTGAAGCTTTCTTT
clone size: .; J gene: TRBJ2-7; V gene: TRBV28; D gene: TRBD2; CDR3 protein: CASSSAGTNIYEQYF; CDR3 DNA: TGTGCCAGCAGTTCTGCCGGGACTAACATCTACGAGCAGTACTTC
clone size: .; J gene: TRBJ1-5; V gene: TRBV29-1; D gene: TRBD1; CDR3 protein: CSVVSGTGKGPQHF; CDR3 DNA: TGCAGCGTCGTATCCGGGACAGGGAAAGGGCCCCAGCATTTT
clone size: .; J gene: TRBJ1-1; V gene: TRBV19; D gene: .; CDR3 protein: CASRPSSGGKGTEAFF; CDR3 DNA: TGTGCCAGTAGACCCTCTTCCGGGGGTAAAGGGACTGAAGCTTTCTTT
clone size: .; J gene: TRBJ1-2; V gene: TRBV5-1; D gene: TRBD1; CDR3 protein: CASSLRDRGNYGYTF; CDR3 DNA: TGCGCCAGCAGCTTGAGGGACAGGGGTAACTATGGCTACACCTTC
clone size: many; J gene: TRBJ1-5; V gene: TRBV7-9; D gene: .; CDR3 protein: CASSLHSNQPQHF; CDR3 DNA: TGTGCCAGCAGCTTGCACAGCAATCAGCCCCAGCATTTT
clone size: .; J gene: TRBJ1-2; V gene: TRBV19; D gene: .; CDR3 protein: CASSPTGSNYGYTF; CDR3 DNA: TGTGCCAGTAGTCCAACAGGGAGTAACTATGGCTACACCTTC
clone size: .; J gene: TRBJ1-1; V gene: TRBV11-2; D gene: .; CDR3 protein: CASSLGQVAFF; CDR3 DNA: TGTGCCAGCAGCTTAGGTCAGGTTGCTTTCTTT
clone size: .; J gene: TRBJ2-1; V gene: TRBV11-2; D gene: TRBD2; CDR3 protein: CASSLGSAGPYNEQFF; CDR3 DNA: TGTGCCAGCAGCTTAGGGTCAGCGGGGCCCTACAATGAGCAGTTCTTC
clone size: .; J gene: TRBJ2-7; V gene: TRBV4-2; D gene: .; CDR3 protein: CASSQDWGAFYEQYF; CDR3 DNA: TGTGCCAGCAGCCAAGATTGGGGGGCCTTTTACGAGCAGTACTTC
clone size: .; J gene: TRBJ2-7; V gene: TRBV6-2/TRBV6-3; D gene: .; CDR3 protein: CASSYSAYEQYF; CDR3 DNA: TGTGCCAGCAGTTATAGCGCCTACGAGCAGTACTTC
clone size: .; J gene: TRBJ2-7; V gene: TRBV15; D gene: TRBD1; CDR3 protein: CATSRVRQGISYEQYF; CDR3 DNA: TGTGCCACCAGCAGAGTACGACAGGGCATATCCTACGAGCAGTACTTC
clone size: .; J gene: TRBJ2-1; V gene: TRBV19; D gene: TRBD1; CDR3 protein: CASSPRSGTGYNEQFF; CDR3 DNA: TGTGCCAGTAGTCCTAGATCCGGGACAGGGTACAATGAGCAGTTCTTC
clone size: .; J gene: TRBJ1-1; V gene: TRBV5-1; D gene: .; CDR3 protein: CASSSFSGFNTEAFF; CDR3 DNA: TGCGCCAGCAGCTCGTTTTCCGGATTTAACACTGAAGCTTTCTTT
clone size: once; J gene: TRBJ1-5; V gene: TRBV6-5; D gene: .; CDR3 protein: CASTAVSQPQHF; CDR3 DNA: TGTGCCAGCACCGCAGTTTCTCAGCCCCAGCATTTT
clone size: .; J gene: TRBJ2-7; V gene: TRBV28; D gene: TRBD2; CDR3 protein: CASRISGRSSYEQYF; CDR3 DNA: TGTGCCAGCAGAATAAGCGGGAGAAGCTCCTACGAGCAGTACTTC
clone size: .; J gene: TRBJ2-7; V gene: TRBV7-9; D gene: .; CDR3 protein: CASSLLATSYEQYF; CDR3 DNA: TGTGCCAGCAGCTTACTAGCTACTTCCTACGAGCAGTACTTC
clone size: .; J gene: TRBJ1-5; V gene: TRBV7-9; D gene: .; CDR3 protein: CASSLEGGSNQPQHF; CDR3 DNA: TGTGCCAGCAGCTTAGAGGGAGGTAGCAATCAGCCCCAGCATTTT
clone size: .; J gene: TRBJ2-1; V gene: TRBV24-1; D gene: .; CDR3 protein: CATSDVKGGSPYNEQFF; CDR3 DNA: TGTGCCACCAGTGACGTCAAGGGTGGGAGCCCCTACAATGAGCAGTTCTTC
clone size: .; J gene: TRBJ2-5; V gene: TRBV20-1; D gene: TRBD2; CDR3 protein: CSASYGLADQETQYF; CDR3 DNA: TGCAGTGCTAGTTACGGACTAGCGGACCAAGAGACCCAGTACTTC
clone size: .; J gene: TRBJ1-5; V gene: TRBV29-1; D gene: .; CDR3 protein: CSVQGASNQPQHF; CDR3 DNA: TGCAGCGTGCAGGGAGCCAGCAATCAGCCCCAGCATTTT
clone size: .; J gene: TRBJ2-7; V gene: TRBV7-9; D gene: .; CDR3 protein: CASSRSTPPLEQYF; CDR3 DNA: TGTGCCAGCAGCCGGTCTACACCCCCCCTCGAGCAGTACTTC
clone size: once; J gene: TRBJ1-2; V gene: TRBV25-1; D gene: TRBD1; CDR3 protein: CASSKGTGHGYTF; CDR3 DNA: TGTGCCAGCAGTAAGGGGACAGGGCACGGCTACACCTTC
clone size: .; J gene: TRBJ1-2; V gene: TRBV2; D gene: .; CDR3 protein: CASRDYRERRGYTF; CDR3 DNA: TGTGCCAGCAGAGATTACAGGGAAAGACGTGGCTACACCTTC